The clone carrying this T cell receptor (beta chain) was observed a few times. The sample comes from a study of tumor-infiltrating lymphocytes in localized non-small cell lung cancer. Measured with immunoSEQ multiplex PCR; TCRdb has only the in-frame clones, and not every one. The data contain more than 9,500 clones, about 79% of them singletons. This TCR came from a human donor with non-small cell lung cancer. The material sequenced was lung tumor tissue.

CDR3 residues: CASSPGEGSPLHF. The DNA of the CDR3 is TGTGCCAGCTCACCGGGAGAGGGGTCACCCCTCCACTTT. V usage is TRBV18 and J usage is TRBJ1-6; the D gene is possibly TRBD1 (5 bases). The CDR3 has 13 residues. V lost 3 bases and J 10 bases, leaving 10 bases between the germline ends. The germline CDR1 and CDR2 sequences are KGHSH and LQKENI.